These T cell receptor beta chains were read from a single sample in a study of cytomegalovirus exposure and HLA in healthy donors. The method was immunoSEQ multiplex PCR; TCRdb's version includes in-frame clones alone and lacks a portion of them. Of 200,000 to 250,000 clones listed, approximately 90% are singletons. Sequencing used PBMCs. These receptors all stem from a young woman in good health and CMV-seronegative. CDR3s include the opening cysteine and the closing phenylalanine or tryptophan. D genes are given only for firm matches. Not every row has a clone size; where given, it reads once, few, many or a size class.

cdr3_aa: CASTAWYRVMNTEAFF
cdr3_nt: TGTGCCAGCACGGCTTGGTATCGGGTAATGAACACTGAAGCTTTCTTT
v_call: TRBV6-6
d_call: .
j_call: TRBJ1-1
clone_size: .

cdr3_aa: CASSHYRGPYEQYF
cdr3_nt: TGTGCCAGCAGCCACTACAGGGGTCCCTACGAGCAGTACTTC
v_call: TRBV7-9
d_call: TRBD1
j_call: TRBJ2-7
clone_size: .

cdr3_aa: CASSLLGGRAGANVLTF
cdr3_nt: TGTGCCAGCAGCTTATTAGGGGGCAGGGCTGGGGCCAACGTCCTGACTTTC
v_call: TRBV7-3
d_call: TRBD1
j_call: TRBJ2-6
clone_size: once

cdr3_aa: CASSLRGTDYDEQYF
cdr3_nt: TGCGCCAGCAGCCTCAGAGGGACAGACTACGACGAGCAGTACTTC
v_call: TRBV4-1
d_call: TRBD1
j_call: TRBJ2-7
clone_size: .

cdr3_aa: CASSPETGVTYEQYF
cdr3_nt: TGCGCCAGCAGCCCCGAGACAGGAGTCACCTACGAGCAGTACTTC
v_call: TRBV23-1
d_call: .
j_call: TRBJ2-7
clone_size: .

cdr3_aa: CASSPSGGGNQPQHF
cdr3_nt: TGTGCCAGCTCTCCCAGTGGCGGCGGCAATCAGCCCCAGCATTTT
v_call: TRBV25-1
d_call: .
j_call: TRBJ1-5
clone_size: .

cdr3_aa: CASSLVRKRGGDTQYF
cdr3_nt: TGCGCCAGCAGCTTGGTCCGCAAGCGGGGAGGAGATACGCAGTATTTT
v_call: TRBV5-1
d_call: TRBD2
j_call: TRBJ2-3
clone_size: .

cdr3_aa: CASSHPLRDSNGEQYF
cdr3_nt: TGTGCCAGCAGCCACCCCCTCCGGGACAGCAACGGCGAGCAGTACTTC
v_call: TRBV2
d_call: TRBD1
j_call: TRBJ2-7
clone_size: .

cdr3_aa: CASSLVWANYNEQFF
cdr3_nt: TGTGCCAGCAGCTTGGTATGGGCTAACTACAATGAGCAGTTCTTC
v_call: TRBV5-6
d_call: .
j_call: TRBJ2-1
clone_size: once

cdr3_aa: CASSQVGGNTEAFF
cdr3_nt: TGCGCCAGCAGCCAAGTGGGGGGGAACACTGAAGCTTTCTTT
v_call: TRBV4-1
d_call: .
j_call: TRBJ1-1
clone_size: .

cdr3_aa: CASSQDRDLTGTSDEQYF
cdr3_nt: TGCGCCAGCAGCCAAGATCGGGATCTAACCGGGACTAGCGACGAGCAGTACTTC
v_call: TRBV4-3
d_call: TRBD2
j_call: TRBJ2-7
clone_size: .

cdr3_aa: CASSHVGQYSGNTIYF
cdr3_nt: TGCGCCAGCAGCCATGTAGGACAGTACTCTGGAAACACCATATATTTT
v_call: TRBV4-3
d_call: .
j_call: TRBJ1-3
clone_size: few

cdr3_aa: CATKVGRKGYSNQPQHF
cdr3_nt: TGTGCCACCAAGGTGGGGAGGAAGGGATATAGCAATCAGCCCCAGCATTTT
v_call: TRBV19
d_call: .
j_call: TRBJ1-5
clone_size: once

cdr3_aa: CSSSPFFAGGETQYF
cdr3_nt: TGTTCCAGCAGCCCCTTCTTTGCCGGGGGGGAGACCCAGTACTTC
v_call: TRBV7-9
d_call: TRBD2
j_call: TRBJ2-5
clone_size: once

cdr3_aa: CASSLRTGGSYNEQFF
cdr3_nt: TGTGCCAGCAGCCTAAGGACGGGGGGCTCCTACAATGAGCAGTTCTTC
v_call: TRBV5-4
d_call: TRBD2
j_call: TRBJ2-1
clone_size: .

cdr3_aa: CASSQDPTSGSSEQYF
cdr3_nt: TGCGCCAGCAGCCAAGATCCGACTAGCGGGAGTAGCGAGCAGTACTTC
v_call: TRBV4-3
d_call: TRBD2
j_call: TRBJ2-7
clone_size: .

cdr3_aa: CSSSSRAGGLSGANVLTF
cdr3_nt: TGTTCCAGCAGCTCGCGAGCGGGAGGACTCTCTGGGGCCAACGTCCTGACTTTC
v_call: TRBV7-9
d_call: TRBD2
j_call: TRBJ2-6
clone_size: .

cdr3_aa: CASQGGLNTEAFF
cdr3_nt: TGTGCCAGCCAGGGGGGCCTGAACACTGAAGCTTTCTTT
v_call: TRBV18
d_call: TRBD1
j_call: TRBJ1-1
clone_size: once

cdr3_aa: CASSDSFAGAGGYTF
cdr3_nt: TGTGCCAGCAGTGACTCGTTCGCAGGGGCTGGTGGCTACACCTTC
v_call: TRBV6-4
d_call: .
j_call: TRBJ1-2
clone_size: .

cdr3_aa: CAISEVATQYF
cdr3_nt: TGTGCCATCAGTGAGGTAGCAACGCAGTATTTT
v_call: TRBV10-3
d_call: .
j_call: TRBJ2-3
clone_size: .

cdr3_aa: CASSQHTGILTDTQYF
cdr3_nt: TGTGCCAGCAGCCAACACACAGGGATCCTCACAGATACGCAGTATTTT
v_call: TRBV14
d_call: .
j_call: TRBJ2-3
clone_size: .

cdr3_aa: CASSYGGQPYGYTF
cdr3_nt: TGTGCCAGCAGTTACGGGGGACAGCCCTATGGCTACACCTTC
v_call: TRBV6-5
d_call: TRBD1
j_call: TRBJ1-2
clone_size: .

cdr3_aa: CASTPAGSYPEQYF
cdr3_nt: TGTGCCAGCACCCCAGCGGGCAGTTACCCCGAGCAGTACTTC
v_call: TRBV6-1
d_call: .
j_call: TRBJ2-7
clone_size: .

cdr3_aa: CASSQVSGGQGNTIYF
cdr3_nt: TGTGCCAGCTCACAAGTTTCAGGGGGCCAAGGAAACACCATATATTTT
v_call: TRBV18
d_call: TRBD1
j_call: TRBJ1-3
clone_size: .

cdr3_aa: CASSIAGGGALGNQPQHF
cdr3_nt: TGTGCCAGTAGTATAGCCGGGGGAGGGGCCCTGGGCAATCAGCCCCAGCATTTT
v_call: TRBV19
d_call: .
j_call: TRBJ1-5
clone_size: .

cdr3_aa: CASSQGGLEPQHF
cdr3_nt: TGTGCCAGCAGCCAAGGAGGCCTCGAGCCCCAGCATTTT
v_call: TRBV14
d_call: .
j_call: TRBJ1-5
clone_size: .

cdr3_aa: CASSLDTGGSGYTF
cdr3_nt: TGTGCCAGCAGCTTAGACACAGGGGGCTCAGGCTACACCTTC
v_call: TRBV7-9
d_call: TRBD1
j_call: TRBJ1-2
clone_size: .

cdr3_aa: CASTPGGESGELFF
cdr3_nt: TGTGCCAGCACCCCAGGGGGCGAATCCGGGGAGCTGTTTTTT
v_call: TRBV4-2
d_call: TRBD1
j_call: TRBJ2-2
clone_size: .